The rows below give T cell receptor beta chains drawn from one sample of a study of CD4 T cells in relation to SARS-CoV-2 and coronaviruses. Data came from immunoSEQ multiplex PCR; TCRdb stores just in-frame clones and leaves some out. Of 35,000 to 45,000 clones listed, approximately 87% are singletons. Sequencing was done on a sample of memory CD4+ T cells from PBMCs. The receptors were gathered from an adult with COVID-19. CDR3s include the opening cysteine and the closing phenylalanine or tryptophan. D genes are given only for firm matches. The size entry is marked missing in some rows and otherwise reads once, few, many or a size class.

CDR3 DNA: TGTGCCAGCAGCGGGGGACAGCGGGATACGCAGTATTTT
CDR3 protein: CASSGGQRDTQYF
clone size: .
J gene: TRBJ2-3
V gene: TRBV5-4
D gene: TRBD1

CDR3 DNA: TGTGCCAGCAGCTTGGTGGGGGGGGGCATCGACGAGCAGTACTTC
CDR3 protein: CASSLVGGGIDEQYF
clone size: .
J gene: TRBJ2-7
V gene: TRBV5-4
D gene: .

CDR3 DNA: TGTGCCAGCAGCTTTGGCGGGGGGGCATATGAGCAGTTCTTC
CDR3 protein: CASSFGGGAYEQFF
clone size: few
J gene: TRBJ2-1
V gene: TRBV9
D gene: TRBD2

CDR3 DNA: TGTGCCAGCAGCTTAAATTCGTACAATGAGCAGTTCTTC
CDR3 protein: CASSLNSYNEQFF
clone size: .
J gene: TRBJ2-1
V gene: TRBV7-2
D gene: .

CDR3 DNA: TGTGCCAGCAGCTTGGCCTTCCTAGTCTCAGACGACATGAACACTGAAGCTTTCTTT
CDR3 protein: CASSLAFLVSDDMNTEAFF
clone size: .
J gene: TRBJ1-1
V gene: TRBV5-4
D gene: .

CDR3 DNA: TGTGCCAGCAGTTACTCGAGATGGGCCGAGACCCAGTACTTC
CDR3 protein: CASSYSRWAETQYF
clone size: .
J gene: TRBJ2-5
V gene: TRBV6-2/TRBV6-3
D gene: .

CDR3 DNA: TGTGCCAGCAGCTTTACAGGGATAAGGAATTCACCCCTCCACTTT
CDR3 protein: CASSFTGIRNSPLHF
clone size: .
J gene: TRBJ1-6
V gene: TRBV28
D gene: .

CDR3 DNA: TGTGCCATACCTGGTGTTTACTATGGCTACACCTTC
CDR3 protein: CAIPGVYYGYTF
clone size: .
J gene: TRBJ1-2
V gene: TRBV10-3
D gene: .

CDR3 DNA: TGTGCCAGCAGTGAATGGGTCGAGCAGTACTTC
CDR3 protein: CASSEWVEQYF
clone size: .
J gene: TRBJ2-7
V gene: TRBV25-1
D gene: .

CDR3 DNA: TGTGCCAGCAGCTTGAACCCGTTCCCCACTCTAGTGCAGTACTTC
CDR3 protein: CASSLNPFPTLVQYF
clone size: .
J gene: TRBJ2-7
V gene: TRBV5-6
D gene: .

CDR3 DNA: TGTGCTAGTGGTTTGGGTAGCGGGGGCACAGATACGCAGTATTTT
CDR3 protein: CASGLGSGGTDTQYF
clone size: .
J gene: TRBJ2-3
V gene: TRBV12-5
D gene: TRBD2

CDR3 DNA: TGCGCCAGCAGCTTACAGGGTCCTAATGAGCAGTTCTTC
CDR3 protein: CASSLQGPNEQFF
clone size: .
J gene: TRBJ2-1
V gene: TRBV5-1
D gene: .

CDR3 DNA: TGCGCCAGCGGGGGGGCTATTAATGAAAAACTGTTTTTT
CDR3 protein: CASGGAINEKLFF
clone size: .
J gene: TRBJ1-4
V gene: TRBV10-1
D gene: .

CDR3 DNA: TGTGCCAGCAGCAACACGAGGGGGGAGCAGTACTTC
CDR3 protein: CASSNTRGEQYF
clone size: .
J gene: TRBJ2-7
V gene: TRBV11-2
D gene: .

CDR3 DNA: TGTGCCAGCAGCTGGCGACAGGGGGCCTTGGAGACCCAGTACTTC
CDR3 protein: CASSWRQGALETQYF
clone size: once
J gene: TRBJ2-5
V gene: TRBV11-2
D gene: TRBD1

CDR3 DNA: TGTGCCAGCAGTCCCCGGGACAGACTAAGCTCTGGAAACACCATATATTTT
CDR3 protein: CASSPRDRLSSGNTIYF
clone size: .
J gene: TRBJ1-3
V gene: TRBV25-1
D gene: TRBD1

CDR3 DNA: TGTGCCAGCAGCTTCCAGGGTAATGGCGGCTACACCTTC
CDR3 protein: CASSFQGNGGYTF
clone size: .
J gene: TRBJ1-2
V gene: TRBV7-9
D gene: .

CDR3 DNA: TGCGCCAGCAGCCCTCAGCGGGGGGACAATGAGCAGTTCTTC
CDR3 protein: CASSPQRGDNEQFF
clone size: .
J gene: TRBJ2-1
V gene: TRBV5-1
D gene: TRBD2

CDR3 DNA: TGTGCCAGCAGCCCACGGACTCAGGGTTCCGATGGCTACACCTTC
CDR3 protein: CASSPRTQGSDGYTF
clone size: once
J gene: TRBJ1-2
V gene: TRBV9
D gene: .

CDR3 DNA: TGTGCCAGCAGTGAAGCCGTAGGGGTACGTAGCAATCAGCCCCAGCATTTT
CDR3 protein: CASSEAVGVRSNQPQHF
clone size: once
J gene: TRBJ1-5
V gene: TRBV2
D gene: .

CDR3 DNA: TGTGCCAGCAGCCTGGACAGGGGCTCAGATACGCAGTATTTT
CDR3 protein: CASSLDRGSDTQYF
clone size: once
J gene: TRBJ2-3
V gene: TRBV3-1/TRBV3-2
D gene: TRBD1

CDR3 DNA: TGTGCCAGCAGTTACACTGCCCAGAATCAGCCCCAGCATTTT
CDR3 protein: CASSYTAQNQPQHF
clone size: .
J gene: TRBJ1-5
V gene: TRBV6-5
D gene: .

CDR3 DNA: TGTGCAAGTCGCCGGACAGGGGGTCAGCCCCAGCATTTT
CDR3 protein: CASRRTGGQPQHF
clone size: .
J gene: TRBJ1-5
V gene: TRBV12-2
D gene: .

CDR3 DNA: TGTGCCAGCAGCTTGGACGGGAATCAGCCCCAGCATTTT
CDR3 protein: CASSLDGNQPQHF
clone size: .
J gene: TRBJ1-5
V gene: TRBV5-4
D gene: .

CDR3 DNA: TGTGCCAGTAGTATAGACACCGGGACAGGGTGGTACGAGCAGTACTTC
CDR3 protein: CASSIDTGTGWYEQYF
clone size: .
J gene: TRBJ2-7
V gene: TRBV19
D gene: TRBD1

CDR3 DNA: TGTGCCAGCAGGAACCACGAGCAGTACTTC
CDR3 protein: CASRNHEQYF
clone size: once
J gene: TRBJ2-7
V gene: TRBV2
D gene: .

CDR3 DNA: TGTGCCAGCAGCTTAAGGGACAGAGGAGCTTTCTTT
CDR3 protein: CASSLRDRGAFF
clone size: .
J gene: TRBJ1-1
V gene: TRBV7-3
D gene: TRBD1

CDR3 DNA: TGTGCCAGCAGCCCTGGAGGGTCGTTCTCCTACAATGAGCAGTTCTTC
CDR3 protein: CASSPGGSFSYNEQFF
clone size: .
J gene: TRBJ2-1
V gene: TRBV5-4
D gene: .

CDR3 DNA: TGTGCCAGCAGTTTGAGCTTGGTGCATGGCTACACCTTC
CDR3 protein: CASSLSLVHGYTF
clone size: .
J gene: TRBJ1-2
V gene: TRBV12-3/TRBV12-4
D gene: .

CDR3 DNA: TGTGCCAGCAGCCCCCATTCCGGGAGGGACACCGGGGAGCTGTTTTTT
CDR3 protein: CASSPHSGRDTGELFF
clone size: .
J gene: TRBJ2-2
V gene: TRBV4-2
D gene: TRBD2

CDR3 DNA: TGTGCCAGTAGTACAGGGATATCTGAAGCTTTCTTT
CDR3 protein: CASSTGISEAFF
clone size: .
J gene: TRBJ1-1
V gene: TRBV19
D gene: .

CDR3 DNA: TGCACCAGCAGCCAACCGGGCCCGGATACGCAGTATTTT
CDR3 protein: CTSSQPGPDTQYF
clone size: .
J gene: TRBJ2-3
V gene: TRBV1
D gene: .

CDR3 DNA: TGTGCCAGCAGCTTAGTCGGCAGGTATCGCTCCTACGAGCAGTACTTC
CDR3 protein: CASSLVGRYRSYEQYF
clone size: few
J gene: TRBJ2-7
V gene: TRBV11-3
D gene: .

CDR3 DNA: TGTGCCAGCAGCTCAACAGGGGGAGAACCTTACAATGAGCAGTTCTTC
CDR3 protein: CASSSTGGEPYNEQFF
clone size: .
J gene: TRBJ2-1
V gene: TRBV5-5
D gene: TRBD1

CDR3 DNA: TGCGCCAGCAGCCAAGATCAAGGAGCTACTAACTATGGCTACACCTTC
CDR3 protein: CASSQDQGATNYGYTF
clone size: .
J gene: TRBJ1-2
V gene: TRBV4-1
D gene: .

CDR3 DNA: TGTGCCAGCAGCTTATATCCCCAACCTAGGGCGGGGGGAATACTCACAGATACGCAGTATTTT
CDR3 protein: CASSLYPQPRAGGILTDTQYF
clone size: .
J gene: TRBJ2-3
V gene: TRBV7-3
D gene: TRBD2

CDR3 DNA: TGTGCCAGCAGTTATACTTCGGGGGGCAGCTCCTACGAGCAGTACTTC
CDR3 protein: CASSYTSGGSSYEQYF
clone size: .
J gene: TRBJ2-7
V gene: TRBV6-2/TRBV6-3
D gene: .

CDR3 DNA: TGTGCCAGCAGTCGGGGAGGGGAAAACATTCAGTACTTC
CDR3 protein: CASSRGGENIQYF
clone size: .
J gene: TRBJ2-4
V gene: TRBV6-5
D gene: TRBD2

CDR3 DNA: TGTGCCAGCAGTTACCGGGGGACAATATACACCGGGGAGCTGTTTTTT
CDR3 protein: CASSYRGTIYTGELFF
clone size: few
J gene: TRBJ2-2
V gene: TRBV7-9
D gene: .

CDR3 DNA: TGTGCCAGCAGTGCCCTCATAGGGGCCCACACCGGGGAGCTGTTTTTT
CDR3 protein: CASSALIGAHTGELFF
clone size: .
J gene: TRBJ2-2
V gene: TRBV2
D gene: .

CDR3 DNA: TGTGCCAGCAGCTTAGCCGTTGGTGGGGGGCGAGATACGCAGTATTTT
CDR3 protein: CASSLAVGGGRDTQYF
clone size: few
J gene: TRBJ2-3
V gene: TRBV7-2
D gene: .

CDR3 DNA: TGCGCCAGCAGCCAAACCGGGACAGCTTACTATGGCTACACCTTC
CDR3 protein: CASSQTGTAYYGYTF
clone size: .
J gene: TRBJ1-2
V gene: TRBV4-1
D gene: TRBD1

CDR3 DNA: TGCGCCAGCAGCTTAGGACAGTCCGAGCAGTACTTC
CDR3 protein: CASSLGQSEQYF
clone size: .
J gene: TRBJ2-7
V gene: TRBV5-1
D gene: .

CDR3 DNA: TGTGCCAGCAGCTTAGTCGGGACAGGGGTTTCACCCCTCCACTTT
CDR3 protein: CASSLVGTGVSPLHF
clone size: once
J gene: TRBJ1-6
V gene: TRBV7-2
D gene: TRBD1

CDR3 DNA: TGTGCCAGCAGCTTAGATCTTTATAGCAATCAGCCCCAGCATTTT
CDR3 protein: CASSLDLYSNQPQHF
clone size: few
J gene: TRBJ1-5
V gene: TRBV5-5
D gene: .

CDR3 DNA: TGCGCCAGCAGTGCGAACAGGGTGCAAGAGACCCAGTACTTC
CDR3 protein: CASSANRVQETQYF
clone size: .
J gene: TRBJ2-5
V gene: TRBV10-1
D gene: .

CDR3 DNA: TGCGCCAGCAGTATGGGCCACAGGGATATCTACGAGCAGTACTTC
CDR3 protein: CASSMGHRDIYEQYF
clone size: .
J gene: TRBJ2-7
V gene: TRBV5-1
D gene: .

CDR3 DNA: TGTGCCAGCAGTCACCGGGACGCTTATCAGCCCCAGCATTTT
CDR3 protein: CASSHRDAYQPQHF
clone size: .
J gene: TRBJ1-5
V gene: TRBV2
D gene: .

CDR3 DNA: TGTGCCAGCAGCTCTGACTTTATGAGCACAGATACGCAGTATTTT
CDR3 protein: CASSSDFMSTDTQYF
clone size: .
J gene: TRBJ2-3
V gene: TRBV11-3
D gene: .

CDR3 DNA: TGTGCCATCAGTGAGTCGTCTAGCGGGGGTATCTACGAGCAGTACTTC
CDR3 protein: CAISESSSGGIYEQYF
clone size: .
J gene: TRBJ2-7
V gene: TRBV10-3
D gene: TRBD2

CDR3 DNA: TGTGCCAGCAGTGAGACCGGGGGGATAGACAATGAGCAGTTCTTC
CDR3 protein: CASSETGGIDNEQFF
clone size: once
J gene: TRBJ2-1
V gene: TRBV6-4
D gene: TRBD2

CDR3 DNA: TGCGCCAGCAGCGCCGGACAGGGGTTGAGCACAGATACGCAGTATTTT
CDR3 protein: CASSAGQGLSTDTQYF
clone size: .
J gene: TRBJ2-3
V gene: TRBV5-1
D gene: TRBD1

CDR3 DNA: TGTGCCAGCAGCTTAGCAGAAAACACTGAAGCTTTCTTT
CDR3 protein: CASSLAENTEAFF
clone size: .
J gene: TRBJ1-1
V gene: TRBV11-3
D gene: .

CDR3 DNA: TGTGCCAGCAGGGATACAGTTAATACGCAGTATTTT
CDR3 protein: CASRDTVNTQYF
clone size: .
J gene: TRBJ2-3
V gene: TRBV6-5
D gene: .

CDR3 DNA: TGTGCCATCAGTCGGAGACGGGGCAATCAGCCCCAGCATTTT
CDR3 protein: CAISRRRGNQPQHF
clone size: medium-sized
J gene: TRBJ1-5
V gene: TRBV10-3
D gene: .

CDR3 DNA: TGTGCCAGCAGTACCGGGACAGGGAATCAGCCCCAGCATTTT
CDR3 protein: CASSTGTGNQPQHF
clone size: .
J gene: TRBJ1-5
V gene: TRBV27
D gene: TRBD1

CDR3 DNA: TGTGCCAGCTCACCGCTTAGGGGGGAGCAGTTCTTC
CDR3 protein: CASSPLRGEQFF
clone size: .
J gene: TRBJ2-1
V gene: TRBV18
D gene: .

CDR3 DNA: TGTGCCAGCAGCGTTGAAGGACTGAACACTGAAGCTTTCTTT
CDR3 protein: CASSVEGLNTEAFF
clone size: once
J gene: TRBJ1-1
V gene: TRBV11-3
D gene: .

CDR3 DNA: TGTGCCAGCTTTAGTAACGCTAACTATGGCTACACCTTC
CDR3 protein: CASFSNANYGYTF
clone size: .
J gene: TRBJ1-2
V gene: TRBV5-3
D gene: .